This T cell receptor (beta chain) was observed in a study of molecular identifiers for immune sequencing clone quantification. Overall study: Five portions were made in replicates from RNA of approximately 22,000 or 94,000 naive CD8 cells, and four underwent sequencing.

From the PCR reads, TCRdb called clonotypes with MiXCR, one entry per CDR3 protein. Of around 320,000 distinct CDR3 sequences in the sample, roughly 24% are singletons; the top ten hold about 0.7%. General study results and limits: Over 97% of effector molecules, but under 1% in naive cells, were held by clones with more than 20 RNA copies. Clone sizes could be underestimated for highly expanded clones when identical TCR molecules share a barcode.

A CD8+CD4-CCR7+CD45RA+ gate was used to sort naive CD8 T cells. About this clonotype: No antigen is known for it.

Between the trimmed V and J ends, which lost 1 base and 4 bases, there was a span of 12 bases. This CDR3 region has 15 residues. CDR1 is SGHTA, CDR2 FQGTGA, per germline. This TCR came from a human donor in good health. Some libraries in this study had Jurkat cell RNA spiked in. J is TRBJ2-3 and V is TRBV7-3; D unclear. Material: naive CD8+ T cells from blood, with Jurkat cell RNA spiked in. Subset given: FACS-sorted CD8+CD4-CCR7+CD45RA+ naive T cells. The CDR3 DNA is TGTGCCAGCAGCTTAAGGTCTCCAAATGCAGATACGCAGTATTTT. Amino acid sequence: CASSLRSPNADTQYF.